This T cell receptor beta chain was retrieved from a study of cytomegalovirus exposure and HLA in healthy donors. Study findings and constraints: Researchers catalogued roughly 170 TCR beta chains as cytomegalovirus-associated. For most TCR beta V segments, an earlier analysis put the productive rate at about 87% or about 30% of the time.

This clone was counted between two and nine times. The antigen is unknown. 60 Vbeta and 13 Jbeta primers were used in PCR. Profiled with immunoSEQ multiplex PCR; TCRdb holds only in-frame clones, not every one. This table has about 150,000 clones, more than 75% appearing once. The V end lost 8 bases, the J end lost 1 base, and 14 bases lay between the germline ends. This CDR3 comprises 13 residues. Germline lookup yields CDR1 GTSNPN and CDR2 SVGIG (reference sequence). Sample: PBMCs. This TCR was sampled from a woman in her fifties or sixties in good health and CMV-seropositive. The chain is built from TRBV30 and TRBJ1-1; perhaps TRBD1 as D (6 bases). The DNA of the CDR3 is TGTGCCCAAACTGACAGGTGGAACACTGAAGCTTTCTTT. It codes for CAQTDRWNTEAFF.